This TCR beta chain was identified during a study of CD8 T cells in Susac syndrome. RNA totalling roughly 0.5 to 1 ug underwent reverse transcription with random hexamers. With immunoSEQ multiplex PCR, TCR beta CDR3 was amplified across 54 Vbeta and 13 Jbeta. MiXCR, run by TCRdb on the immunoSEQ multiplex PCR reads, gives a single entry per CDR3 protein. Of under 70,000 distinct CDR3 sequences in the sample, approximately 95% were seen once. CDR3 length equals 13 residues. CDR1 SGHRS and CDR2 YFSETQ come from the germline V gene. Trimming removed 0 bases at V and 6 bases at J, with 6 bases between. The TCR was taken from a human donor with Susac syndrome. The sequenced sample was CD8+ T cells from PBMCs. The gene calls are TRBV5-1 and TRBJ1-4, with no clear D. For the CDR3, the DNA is TGCGCCAGCAGCTTGGACAATGATGAAAAACTGTTTTTT. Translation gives CASSLDNDEKLFF.